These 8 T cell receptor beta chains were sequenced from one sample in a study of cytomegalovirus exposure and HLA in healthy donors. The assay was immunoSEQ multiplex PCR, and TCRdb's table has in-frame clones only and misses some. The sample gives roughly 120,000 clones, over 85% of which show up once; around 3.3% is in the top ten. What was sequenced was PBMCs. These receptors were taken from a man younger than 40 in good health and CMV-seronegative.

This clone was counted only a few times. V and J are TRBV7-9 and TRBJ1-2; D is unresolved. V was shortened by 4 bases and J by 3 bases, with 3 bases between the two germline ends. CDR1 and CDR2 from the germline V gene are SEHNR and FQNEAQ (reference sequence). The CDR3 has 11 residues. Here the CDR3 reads CASSWHYGYTF. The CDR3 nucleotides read TGTGCCAGCAGCTGGCACTATGGCTACACCTTC.

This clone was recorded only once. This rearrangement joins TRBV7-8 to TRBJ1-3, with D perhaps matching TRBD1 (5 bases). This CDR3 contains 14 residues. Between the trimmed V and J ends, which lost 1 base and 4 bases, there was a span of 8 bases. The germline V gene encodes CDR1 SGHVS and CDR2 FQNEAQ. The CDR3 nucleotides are TGTGCCAGCAGCTTAGATCCAGGGGGAAACACCATATATTTT. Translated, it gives CASSLDPGGNTIYF.

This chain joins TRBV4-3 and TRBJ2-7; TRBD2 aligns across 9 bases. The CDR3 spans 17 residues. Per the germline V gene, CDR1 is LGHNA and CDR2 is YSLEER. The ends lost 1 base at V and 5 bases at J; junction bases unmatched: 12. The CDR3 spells CASSQGRVAGVLDEQYF. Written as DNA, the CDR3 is TGCGCCAGCAGCCAAGGGAGGGTAGCGGGGGTCCTGGACGAGCAGTACTTC.

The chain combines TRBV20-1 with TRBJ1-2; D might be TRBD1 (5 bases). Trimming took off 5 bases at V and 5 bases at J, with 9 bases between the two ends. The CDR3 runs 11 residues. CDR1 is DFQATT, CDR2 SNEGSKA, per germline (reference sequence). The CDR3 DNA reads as TGCAGTGCTCGCCCAGGGTATGGCTACACCTTC. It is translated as CSARPGYGYTF.

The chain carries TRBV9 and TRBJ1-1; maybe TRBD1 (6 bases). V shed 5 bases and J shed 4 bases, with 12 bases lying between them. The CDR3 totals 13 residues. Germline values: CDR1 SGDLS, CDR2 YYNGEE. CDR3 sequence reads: CASSETGGTEAFF. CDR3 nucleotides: TGTGCCAGCAGTGAGACAGGTGGCACTGAAGCTTTCTTT.

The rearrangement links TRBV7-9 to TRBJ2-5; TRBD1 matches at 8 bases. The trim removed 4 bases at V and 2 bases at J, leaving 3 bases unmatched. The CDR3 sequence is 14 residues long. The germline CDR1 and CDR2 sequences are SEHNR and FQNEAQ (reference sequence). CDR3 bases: TGTGCCAGCAGCTACGGGACAGGACAAGAGACCCAGTACTTC. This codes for CASSYGTGQETQYF.

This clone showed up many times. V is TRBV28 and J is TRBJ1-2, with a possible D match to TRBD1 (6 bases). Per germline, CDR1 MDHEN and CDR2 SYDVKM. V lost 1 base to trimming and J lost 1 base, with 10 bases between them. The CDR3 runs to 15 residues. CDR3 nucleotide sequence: TGTGCCAGCAGTTTATCAGGGGTCCTTAACTATGGCTACACCTTC. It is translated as CASSLSGVLNYGYTF.

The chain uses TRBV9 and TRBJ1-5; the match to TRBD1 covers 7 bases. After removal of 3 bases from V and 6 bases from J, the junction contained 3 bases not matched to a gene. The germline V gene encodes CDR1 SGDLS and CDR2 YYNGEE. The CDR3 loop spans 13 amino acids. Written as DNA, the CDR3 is TGTGCCAGCAGCGCCGGACAGGCTCAGCCCCAGCATTTT. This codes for CASSAGQAQPQHF.